This TCR beta chain emerged from a study of T cells in Graves' hyperthyroidism and ophthalmopathy. This clonotype appeared many times. Template material for amplifying TCR beta CDR3 regions consisted of RNA transcripts. The TCR CDR3 was amplified in a first-round RT-PCR using the HTBI primer set. Via MiXCR, TCRdb re-called the multiplex PCR reads, giving one row per CDR3 protein. This sample has about 560,000 distinct CDR3 sequences, with over 15% found just once. The CDR3 is 10 amino acids. The V gene lost 7 bases and the J gene lost 4 bases, with 7 bases spanning the gap. CDR1 is SQVTM and CDR2 is ANQGSEA in the germline V gene. Exclusion followed for patients with uncontrolled infection, other autoimmune disease, pregnancy or lactation.

Source material: blood. The clonotype originates from a woman younger than 30 with Graves' hyperthyroidism. V usage is TRBV29-1 and J usage is TRBJ1-1, with D unresolved. The CDR3 region is CSGGGTEAFF. CDR3 bases: TGCAGCGGAGGTGGCACTGAAGCTTTCTTT.